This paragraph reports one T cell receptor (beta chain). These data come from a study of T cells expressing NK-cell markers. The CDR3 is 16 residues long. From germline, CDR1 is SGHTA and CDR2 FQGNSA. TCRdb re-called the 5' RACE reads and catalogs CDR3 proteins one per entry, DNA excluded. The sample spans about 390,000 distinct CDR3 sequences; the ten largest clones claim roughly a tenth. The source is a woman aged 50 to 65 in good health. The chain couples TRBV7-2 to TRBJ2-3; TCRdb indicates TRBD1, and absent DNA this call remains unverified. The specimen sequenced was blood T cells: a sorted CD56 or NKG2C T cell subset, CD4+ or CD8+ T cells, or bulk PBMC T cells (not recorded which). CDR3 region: CASSLDRASSTDTQYF.